This entry describes one TCR beta chain. What it binds is unknown. This table comes from immunoSEQ multiplex PCR, and its TCRdb copy is limited to in-frame clones, with some not included. Of 14,000 or so clones in the sample, about 84% are singletons; the top ten hold approximately 40%. V lost 0 bases and J lost 4, with 10 bases in between. The CDR3 totals 15 residues. Germline V gene lookup returns CDR1 SGHVS and CDR2 FNYEAQ. These data originate in a study of T cell responses to AZD1222 COVID-19 vaccine. Study results and caveats: Just five or six AZD1222 recipients were seropositive at baseline. Researchers report vaccine-associated CD4 TCRs spanning spike, with dominance at 160-218 and 743-854.

The V gene is TRBV7-6, the J gene TRBJ1-5; TRBD1 might be the D (5 bases). The source was peripheral blood, collected 28 days after the second AZD1222 dose. This receptor was identified in an adult who received the AZD1222 COVID-19 vaccine. In DNA form, the CDR3 reads TGTGCCAGCAGCTTAGCGTGGGGGAGTAATCAGCCCCAGCATTTT. Translation gives CASSLAWGSNQPQHF. Full variable domain (remainder filled in from reference TRBV7-6 and TRBJ1-5): GAGVSQSPRYKVTKRGQDVALRCDPISGHVSLYWYRQALGQGPEFLTYFNYEAQQDKSGLPNDRFSAERPEGSISTLTIQRTEQRDSAMYRCASSLAWGSNQPQHFGDGTRLSIL.